This T cell receptor (beta chain) was identified in a study of post-analysis software for immune sequencing data. Only a few counts were recorded for this clonotype. The antigen is undetermined. The TCR beta cDNA libraries carried unique molecular identifiers. TCRdb fed the PCR reads into MiXCR, producing one record per CDR3 protein. The data contain some 500,000 distinct CDR3 sequences, nearly 45% of them singletons. General study findings and limits: With TRBV5-6, TRBV5-1 and TRBV20-1 included, 4 to 6 TRBV segments were more frequent in patients than in controls.

The CDR3 extends over 15 amino acids. J was trimmed by 2 bases and V by 3 bases; bases with no gene match: 4. From germline, CDR1 is KGHSH and CDR2 LQKENI. The sample taken for sequencing was blood. V is TRBV18 and J is TRBJ2-3; TRBD1 aligns across 8 bases. This TCR was sampled from a girl under 18 with multiple sclerosis. CDR3 in amino acids: CASSPRQGTTDTQYF. CDR3 sequence (DNA): TGTGCCAGCTCACCGAGACAGGGGACCACAGATACGCAGTATTTT.